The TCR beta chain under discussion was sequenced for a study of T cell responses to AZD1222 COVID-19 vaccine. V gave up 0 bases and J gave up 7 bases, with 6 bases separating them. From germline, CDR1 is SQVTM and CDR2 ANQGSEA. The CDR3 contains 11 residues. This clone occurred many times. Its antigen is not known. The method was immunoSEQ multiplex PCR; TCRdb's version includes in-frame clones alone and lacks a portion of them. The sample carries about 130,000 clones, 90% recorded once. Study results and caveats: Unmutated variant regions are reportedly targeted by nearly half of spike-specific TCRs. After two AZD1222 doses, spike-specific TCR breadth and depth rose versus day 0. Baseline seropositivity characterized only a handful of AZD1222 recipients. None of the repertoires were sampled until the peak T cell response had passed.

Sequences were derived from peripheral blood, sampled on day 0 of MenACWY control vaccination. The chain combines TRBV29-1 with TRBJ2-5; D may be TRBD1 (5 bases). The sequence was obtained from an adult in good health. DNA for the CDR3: TGCAGCGTTGAAGATCAGGGGACCCAGTACTTC. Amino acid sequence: CSVEDQGTQYF.